This paragraph covers one T cell receptor (beta chain) sequence. Its antigen is as yet unknown. Other DNA sequences of this sample code for an identical CDR3. Expressed TCRB transcripts were sequenced because the isolated RNA had all been reverse transcribed beforehand. Here immunoSEQ multiplex PCR was the method, and the copy in TCRdb shows in-frame clones only, minus some. The sample records 600,000 or so clones, around 12% being singletons. Purity exceeding 95% was reached by all sorted populations. This entry belongs to a study of beta chain features in type 1 diabetes. General observations from the study: A moderate, significant TCRB CDR3 shortening appeared in type 1 diabetes across four CD4+ subsets. Researchers could not determine here whether HLA type influences TCRB rearrangement.

Germline CDR1 and CDR2: LNHDA and SQIVND (reference sequence). The CDR3 consists of 13 residues. Trimming cost V 1 base and J 8 bases, with 6 bases left between them. The rearrangement joins TRBV19 to TRBJ1-6; D is uncertain. The sequence derives from a man younger than 45 with type 1 diabetes. The sequencing input was naive CD4+ T cells from blood. This CDR3 reads CASSIGGDSPLHF. CDR3 nucleotide sequence: TGTGCCAGTAGTATAGGCGGCGATTCACCCCTCCACTTT.